The clone carrying this T cell receptor (beta chain) was recorded many times. CDR3 length: 14 residues. Trimming shortened V by 4 bases and J by 1 base, and 7 bases separated the two germline ends. MiXCR, run by TCRdb on the 5' RACE reads, gives a single entry per CDR3 protein. The table lists about 260,000 distinct CDR3 sequences, around 3.5% of them singletons. This sample is drawn from a study of T cells after yellow fever vaccination. The V and J genes are TRBV12-3 or TRBV12-4 and TRBJ2-2, with D perhaps matching TRBD1 (5 bases). The source was PBMCs, collected 15 days after the yellow fever booster vaccination. The sequence was collected from a man in his late teens or twenties who received the YFV17D yellow fever vaccine. DNA for the CDR3: TGTGCCAGCAGTTACGACAGGAACACCGGGGAGCTGTTTTTT. The encoded protein is CASSYDRNTGELFF.